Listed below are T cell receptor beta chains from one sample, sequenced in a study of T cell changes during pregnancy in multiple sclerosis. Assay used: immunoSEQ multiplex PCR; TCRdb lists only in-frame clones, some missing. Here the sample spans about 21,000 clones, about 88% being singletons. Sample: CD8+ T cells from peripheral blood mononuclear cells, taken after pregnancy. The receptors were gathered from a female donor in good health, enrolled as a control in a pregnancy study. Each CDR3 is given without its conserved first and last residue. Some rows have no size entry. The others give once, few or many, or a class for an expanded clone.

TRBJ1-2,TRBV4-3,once,ASSQEDSVNYGYT
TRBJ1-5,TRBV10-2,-,ASSESSQGSVQPQH
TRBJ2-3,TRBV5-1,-,ASSLAPGRGLSTDTQY
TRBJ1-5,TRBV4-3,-,ASSQDISRGQPQH
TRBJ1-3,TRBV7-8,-,ASSFLSDSSYSGNTIY
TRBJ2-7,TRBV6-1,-,ASSEGGTSYEQY
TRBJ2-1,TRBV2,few,ASGRASGDNEQF
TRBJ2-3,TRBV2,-,ASRGTSGESTDTQY
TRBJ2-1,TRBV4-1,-,ASSPPGSDEQF
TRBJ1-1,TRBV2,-,ATWGRRNTEAF
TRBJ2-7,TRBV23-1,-,ASSPLQSRGSSYEQY
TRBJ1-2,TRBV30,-,TWSSGLSYGYT
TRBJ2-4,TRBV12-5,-,ASASRGLGGDKNIQY
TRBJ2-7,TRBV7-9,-,ASRAGTGAEQY
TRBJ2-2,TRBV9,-,ASSVGGTSVPGELF
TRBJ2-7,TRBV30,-,AWSPQRGGFSYEQY
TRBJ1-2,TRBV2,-,ASSERGTTTGLKRWYGYT
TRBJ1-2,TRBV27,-,ASSVSGGSGYT
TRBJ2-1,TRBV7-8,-,ASSSFSGSYNEQF
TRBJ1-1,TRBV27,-,ASRTGTQNTEAF
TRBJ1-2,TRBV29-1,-,SVEWPPPYGYT
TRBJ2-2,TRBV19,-,ASSIVTGGELF
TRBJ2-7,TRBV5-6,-,ASSSSGTESYEQY
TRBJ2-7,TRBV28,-,AGGHFSYEQY
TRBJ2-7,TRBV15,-,ATSGLPNSYEQY
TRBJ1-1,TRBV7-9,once,ASSLDWGENTEAF
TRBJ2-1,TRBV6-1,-,ASYSGSYNEQF
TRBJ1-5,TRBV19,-,ASSLGGLQPQH
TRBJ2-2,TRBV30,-,AWRINTGELF
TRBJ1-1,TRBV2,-,ASSEVRAGAVMNTEAF
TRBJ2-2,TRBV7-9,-,ASSTGQGGSTGELF
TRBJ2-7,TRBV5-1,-,ASSLASGGYSYEQY
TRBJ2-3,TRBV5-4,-,ASSLESGADTQY
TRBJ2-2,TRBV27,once,ASRPGRNTGELF
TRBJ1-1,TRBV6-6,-,ASSYQAGTEAF
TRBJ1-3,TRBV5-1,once,ASSLEGQPGLSAGNTIY
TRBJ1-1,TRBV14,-,ASSQSGGIAAEAF
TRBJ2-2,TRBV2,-,ASSAAGDGTGELF
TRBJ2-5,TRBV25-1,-,ASSDPGTSGEETQY
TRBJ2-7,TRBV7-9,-,ASSHPDRGDEQY
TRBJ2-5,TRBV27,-,ASSFRGSQETQY
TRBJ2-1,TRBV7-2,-,ASSFGWALGLAEYNEQF
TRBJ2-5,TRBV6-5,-,ASSGQRVSETQY
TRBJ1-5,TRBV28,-,ASSSRTHQPQH
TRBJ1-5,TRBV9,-,ASSVGPIGNQPQH
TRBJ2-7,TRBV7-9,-,ASRPILDEQY
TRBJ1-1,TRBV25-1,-,ASSVGTAPTEAF
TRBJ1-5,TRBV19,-,ASSIRKGTGGQPQH
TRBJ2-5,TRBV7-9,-,ATFRGGEAQETQY
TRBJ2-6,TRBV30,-,AWSVLRGPEGANVLT
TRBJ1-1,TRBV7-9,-,ASSLAEGRAEAF
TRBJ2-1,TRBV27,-,ASSLSGRSYEQF
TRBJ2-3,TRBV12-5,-,ASGLVSGSTDTQY
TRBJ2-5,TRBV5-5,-,ASSLEKRETQY